The 22 T cell receptor beta chains listed next were all sequenced from one sample in a study of shared clonotypes between healthy human individuals. The method was immunoSEQ multiplex PCR; TCRdb's version includes in-frame clones alone and lacks a portion of them. The sample lists about 2 million clones, 95% occurring once. The sequenced material came from naive CD4+ T cells sorted from blood. Subset reported: CD45RA+ positively selected. The source is a man younger than 35 in good health.

The sample holds one count of this clone. Different DNA sequences within this sample yield the same CDR3. This chain joins TRBV18 and TRBJ1-3; tentative D call: TRBD1 (5 bases). The CDR3 has 14 residues. With 3 bases removed from V and 2 bases from J, the gap between germline ends came to 8 bases. Per the germline V gene, CDR1 is KGHSH and CDR2 is LQKENI. In DNA form, the CDR3 reads TGTGCCAGCTCACCGGGGGGTACTGGAAACACCATATATTTT. As protein: CASSPGGTGNTIYF.

The rearrangement uses TRBV19 and TRBJ1-5, with 11 bases matching TRBD1. Germline CDR1 LNHDA, CDR2 SQIVND (reference sequence). With V trimmed by 7 bases and J by 6 bases, 5 bases remained unmatched. The CDR3 runs to 14 residues. The CDR3 loop reads CASTDRGRGQPQHF. CDR3 DNA: TGTGCCAGTACGGACAGGGGGCGAGGTCAGCCCCAGCATTTT.

V is TRBV5-1 and J is TRBJ1-5; TRBD1 agrees at 8 bases. The V gene's germline CDR1 is SGHRS and CDR2 YFSETQ. With V trimmed by 4 bases and J by 5 bases, 5 bases remained unmatched. The CDR3 runs to 14 residues. CDR3 in DNA: TGCGCCAGCAGCAAGACAGGGGACCATCAGCCCCAGCATTTT. Translation: CASSKTGDHQPQHF.

Of note for this clone: The identical CDR3 is also encoded by other nucleotide sequences in the sample. The chain recombines TRBV7-2 with TRBJ1-6, with a possible D match to TRBD1 (5 bases). V lost 1 base to trimming and J lost 7 bases, with 11 bases between them. This CDR3 has 15 amino acids. CDR1 and CDR2 from the germline V gene are SGHTA and FQGNSA. CDR3: CASSLGGTGNSPLHF. The CDR3 nucleotides are TGTGCCAGCAGCTTAGGGGGGACGGGGAATTCACCCCTCCACTTT.

For this clone: Additional DNA sequences in this sample encode the identical CDR3. V is TRBV5-1 and J is TRBJ1-1; TRBD1 might be the D (5 bases). The germline gives CDR1 SGHRS, CDR2 YFSETQ. The length of the CDR3 is 13 residues. Trimming pared 7 bases from V and 2 bases from J, leaving 12 bases between. The CDR3 DNA reads as TGCGCCAGCGGAACAGGTGACAACACTGAAGCTTTCTTT. It is translated as CASGTGDNTEAFF.

The chain employs TRBV5-6 and TRBJ1-2, with D perhaps matching TRBD1 (6 bases). This CDR3 is built from 13 residues. CDR1 SGHDT and CDR2 YYEEEE come from the germline V gene. Trimming removed 1 base at V and 7 bases at J, with 11 bases between. The CDR3 sequence is CASSLQGLSGYTF. CDR3 in DNA: TGTGCCAGCAGCTTGCAGGGGCTGAGTGGCTACACCTTC.

The chain joins TRBV7-2 to TRBJ2-3, with D possibly TRBD1 on 6 matching bases. The CDR3 totals 15 residues. CDR1 SGHTA and CDR2 FQGNSA come from the germline V gene. Trimming took off 2 bases at V and 4 bases at J, with 13 bases between the two ends. The CDR3 reads CASSLNRDPPDTQYF. CDR3 nucleotides: TGTGCCAGCAGCTTAAACAGGGACCCCCCAGATACGCAGTATTTT. The full variable domain, in which reference TRBV7-2 and TRBJ2-3 provide the parts outside the CDR3, is GAGVSQSPSNKVTEKGKDVELRCDPISGHTALYWYRQSLGQGLEFLIYFQGNSAPDKSGLPSDRFSAERTGGSVSTLTIQRTQQEDSAVYLCASSLNRDPPDTQYFGPGTRLTVL.

The chain recombines TRBV4-3 with TRBJ1-4; D gene unclear. Germline CDR1 and CDR2: LGHNA and YSLEER. Trimming took off 0 bases at V and 5 bases at J, with 10 bases between the two ends. There are 15 residues in the CDR3. The CDR3 loop reads CASSQDVSGNEKLFF. Written as DNA, the CDR3 is TGCGCCAGCAGCCAAGATGTTTCGGGAAATGAAAAACTGTTTTTT.

The chain recombines TRBV5-4 with TRBJ2-7; tentatively, D is TRBD1 (6 bases). Germline CDR1 is SGHNT and CDR2 is YYREEE (reference sequence). This CDR3 has 13 amino acids. Trimming removed 4 bases at V and 5 bases at J, with 13 bases between. The CDR3 region is CASSPVGGNEQYF. The CDR3 nucleotides read TGTGCCAGCAGCCCGGTAGGGGGAAACGAGCAGTACTTC.

The chain combines TRBV6-5 with TRBJ1-5; 7 bases agree with TRBD1. Germline CDR1 reads MNHEY; CDR2 reads SVGAGI. V gave up 6 bases and J gave up 7 bases; unmatched junction bases: 9. The CDR3 is made up of 14 amino acids. CDR3 sequence reads: CASSNRGPRQPQHF. CDR3 in DNA: TGTGCCAGCAGCAACAGGGGACCGCGGCAGCCCCAGCATTTT.

The rearrangement uses TRBV5-4 and TRBJ1-2, with D possibly TRBD1 on 6 matching bases. CDR1 SGHNT and CDR2 YYREEE come from the germline V gene (reference sequence). V dropped 4 bases and J dropped 7 bases, with 11 bases sitting between them. This CDR3 is built from 12 residues. The CDR3 reads CASSLDRTGYTF. The CDR3 DNA follows: TGTGCCAGCAGCCTGGACAGAACTGGCTACACCTTC.

The chain recombines TRBV6-1 with TRBJ1-2; no reliable D call. With 5 bases removed from V and 4 bases from J, the gap between germline ends came to 8 bases. Germline V gives CDR1 MNHNS, CDR2 SASEGT. This CDR3 has 12 amino acids. CDR3 amino acids: CASSPAGYGYTF. The DNA of the CDR3 is TGTGCCAGCAGTCCGGCAGGCTATGGCTACACCTTC.

J is TRBJ2-1 and V is TRBV10-3; 14 bases are shared with TRBD2. V was clipped by 6 bases and J by 4 bases; unmatched bases: 2. Germline V lookup: CDR1 ENHRY, CDR2 SYGVKD. The CDR3 consists of 15 residues. The CDR3 region has the DNA TGTGCCATCAGGGGACTAGCGGGAGCATACAATGAGCAGTTCTTC. Translated: CAIRGLAGAYNEQFF.

This clone was seen once. This rearrangement joins TRBV18 to TRBJ2-7; no reliable D call. In germline, CDR1 is KGHSH, CDR2 LQKENI. The CDR3 sequence is 12 residues long. Trimming pared 2 bases from V and 4 bases from J, leaving 6 bases between. Written as DNA, the CDR3 is TGTGCCAGCTCACCAACCAAGTACGAGCAGTACTTC. It translates to CASSPTKYEQYF.

The rearrangement joins TRBV7-2 to TRBJ2-1; weak D call: TRBD1 (6 bases). Germline V gene data show CDR1 as SGHTA and CDR2 as FQGNSA. V was pared by 1 base and J by 0 bases, with 13 bases between. The CDR3 is 17 amino acids. DNA of the CDR3: TGTGCCAGCAGCTTAGAGTGGCGGACAGTCTCCTACAATGAGCAGTTCTTC. It codes for CASSLEWRTVSYNEQFF. Together with reference TRBV7-2 and TRBJ2-1, the CDR3 gives the full variable domain: GAGVSQSPSNKVTEKGKDVELRCDPISGHTALYWYRQSLGQGLEFLIYFQGNSAPDKSGLPSDRFSAERTGGSVSTLTIQRTQQEDSAVYLCASSLEWRTVSYNEQFFGPGTRLTVL.

Turning to this clone: The junction shows a germline mismatch at one end, possibly a read error. The V call is TRBV7-2, the J call TRBJ2-3; TRBD2 aligns across 7 bases. The germline V gene encodes CDR1 SGHTA and CDR2 FQGNSA. The CDR3 is 19 residues long. The CDR3 nucleotides read TGTGCCAGCAGCCTAGCCCCGGCTAGCGGTAGAACTAGCACAGATACGCAGTATTTT. It encodes CASSLAPASGRTSTDTQYF.

The gene calls are TRBV30 and TRBJ2-2, with D possibly called TRBD1 or TRBD2 (6 bases each). Trimming removed 8 bases at V and 3 bases at J, with 7 bases between. The CDR3 covers 11 residues. Germline V gene data show CDR1 as GTSNPN and CDR2 as SVGIG (reference sequence). The CDR3 reads CAGGHTGELFF. CDR3 bases: TGTGCCGGGGGGCACACCGGGGAGCTGTTTTTT.

With regard to this clone: Within the sample, other DNA sequences also encode this same CDR3. This sequence joins TRBV27 and TRBJ1-5; TRBD1 is a possible D gene (5 bases). V was pared by 3 bases and J by 4 bases, with 7 bases between. CDR1 and CDR2 (germline): MNHEY, SMNVEV (reference sequence). This CDR3 contains 13 residues. Written as DNA, the CDR3 is TGTGCCAGCAGTTTTTCAGGGAATCAGCCCCAGCATTTT. Translation: CASSFSGNQPQHF.

This sequence joins TRBV6-5 and TRBJ1-3; the D gene is possibly TRBD1 (6 bases). The CDR3 length is 16 residues. The germline V gene encodes CDR1 MNHEY and CDR2 SVGAGI. V was shortened by 0 bases and J by 4 bases, with 13 bases between the two germline ends. The CDR3 DNA reads TGTGCCAGCAGTTACTCACCGGGGGCGGGCGGAAACACCATATATTTT. This codes for CASSYSPGAGGNTIYF.

The rearrangement uses TRBV30 and TRBJ1-1, with a possible D match to TRBD1 (5 bases). The CDR3 extends over 10 amino acids. From germline, CDR1 is GTSNPN and CDR2 SVGIG (reference sequence). The CDR3 bases are TGTATGGGGGGGTTGCCTGAAGCTTTCTTT. It specifies CMGGLPEAFF.

This sequence joins TRBV28 and TRBJ1-5; D gene uncertain. The CDR3 totals 14 residues. Germline loops: CDR1 MDHEN, CDR2 SYDVKM. Trimming left V 3 bases short and J 9 bases short, with 15 bases between. The CDR3 reads CASSLVGSEPPQHF. CDR3 nucleotides: TGTGCCAGCAGTTTGGTCGGATCGGAGCCGCCCCAGCATTTT. The full variable domain, its missing parts supplied by reference TRBV28 and TRBJ1-5, is DVKVTQSSRYLVKRTGEKVFLECVQDMDHENMFWYRQDPGLGLRLIYFSYDVKMKEKGDIPEGYSVSREKKERFSLILESASTNQTSMYLCASSLVGSEPPQHFGDGTRLSIL.

J is TRBJ1-6 and V is TRBV7-2; no reliable D call. Trimming shortened V by 2 bases and J by 8 bases, and 7 bases separated the two germline ends. Germline CDR1 and CDR2: SGHTA and FQGNSA. There are 13 residues in the CDR3. In DNA, the CDR3 is TGTGCCAGCAGCTTATTTGAGGATTCACCCCTCCACTTT. It translates to CASSLFEDSPLHF.